This TCR beta chain stems from a study of blood T cell repertoires in COVID-19. V was cut by 3 bases and J by 0 bases, with 9 bases left in between. CDR1 and CDR2 from the germline V gene are SEHNR and FQNEAQ (reference sequence). The CDR3 runs 14 residues. Original analysis: Nucleated cell number was recorded as an estimate derived from reference gene primer amplification. Libraries were prepared by immunoSEQ multiplex PCR; TCRdb keeps only in-frame clonotypes and omits some of them. V and J calls and clone size are given by that table; D and trimming were obtained from the DNA. The repertoire holds tens of thousands of clones, with roughly 85% as singletons.

This chain connects TRBV7-9 to TRBJ2-7, with a possible D match to TRBD2 (6 bases). The sequence derives from a man aged 55 to 70 with acute or convalescent COVID-19. The sequencing sample was made of peripheral blood. The CDR3: CASSFTSSSYEQYF. The DNA of the CDR3 is TGTGCCAGCAGCTTTACTAGCTCCTCCTACGAGCAGTACTTC. The complete variable domain, with remaining parts taken from reference TRBV7-9 and TRBJ2-7, reads DTGVSQNPRHKITKRGQNVTFRCDPISEHNRLYWYRQTLGQGPEFLTYFQNEAQLEKSRLLSDRFSAERPKGSFSTLEIQRTEQGDSAMYLCASSFTSSSYEQYFGPGTRLTVT.